This T cell receptor beta chain is drawn from a study of T cell repertoires in cytomegalovirus infection. Overall study findings and caveats: Carriers of CMV and the relevant HLA type were discriminated by public TCR beta frequency.

TCRdb reprocessed the reads with MiXCR, giving one entry per CDR3 protein. The sample holds about 830,000 distinct CDR3 sequences, about 30% seen once. The V gene's germline CDR1 is MRHNA and CDR2 SNTAGT. V lost 1 base, J lost 2 bases, and 8 bases lay in between. CDR3 length: 14 residues. This clonotype has just a few counts. Its antigen is not known. The source of this sequence is a human donor in good health (CMV status not recorded). Some clones in this sample may be carry-over from other donors' samples. The sequenced sample was cultured CD8+ T cells from PBMCs, obtained from culture after CMV antigen stimulation. This chain links TRBV6-4 with TRBJ1-1; D not resolved. In nucleotides, the CDR3 is TGTGCCAGCAGTGACTACCCCGCCAACACTGAAGCTTTCTTT. Protein sequence: CASSDYPANTEAFF.